These T cell receptor beta chains were read from a single sample in a study of T cell repertoires in cytomegalovirus infection. Their antigens are not known. TCRdb independently ran MiXCR on the reads; one entry per CDR3 protein. The sample includes fewer than 900,000 distinct CDR3 sequences, about 28% of them seen just once. The sample here was cultured CD8+ T cells from PBMCs, taken from culture after CMV antigen stimulation. The receptors shown here come from a human donor in good health (CMV status not recorded). Some clones in this sample may be carry-over from other donors' samples. Both conserved end residues are part of each CDR3. A D gene is named only where the DNA matches it firmly. Size is stated for part of the rows, as once, few or many counts, or as a class when the clone is expanded.

clone_size: .
j_call: TRBJ2-7
v_call: TRBV12-3/TRBV12-4
d_call: .
cdr3_nt: TGTGCCGGCAGGCCAGGGGAACTCCTCGAGCAGTACTTC
cdr3_aa: CAGRPGELLEQYF

clone_size: .
j_call: TRBJ2-5
v_call: TRBV20-1
d_call: TRBD1
cdr3_nt: TGCAGTGCTAGTCCACAGGGACAGGGGAAGGAGACCCAGTACTTC
cdr3_aa: CSASPQGQGKETQYF

clone_size: .
j_call: TRBJ2-3
v_call: TRBV9
d_call: TRBD2
cdr3_nt: TGTGCCAGCAGCGTAGCACTAGCGGGGGTTTACACAGATACGCAGTATTTT
cdr3_aa: CASSVALAGVYTDTQYF

clone_size: few
j_call: TRBJ2-1
v_call: TRBV15
d_call: .
cdr3_nt: TGTGCCACCAGCATCTCCGGGACTCCCCTTGAGCAGTTCTTC
cdr3_aa: CATSISGTPLEQFF

clone_size: once
j_call: TRBJ1-2
v_call: TRBV20-1
d_call: .
cdr3_nt: TGCAGTGCTCCGGTGGGGGACAACTGGGGCTACACCTTC
cdr3_aa: CSAPVGDNWGYTF

clone_size: many
j_call: TRBJ1-1
v_call: TRBV7-8
d_call: .
cdr3_nt: TGTGCCAGCAGCCCTCTCCCAGGGGACACTGAAGCTTTCTTT
cdr3_aa: CASSPLPGDTEAFF

clone_size: few
j_call: TRBJ2-3
v_call: TRBV6-1
d_call: .
cdr3_nt: TGTGCCAGCAGTGAACTTGGGGCCACAGATACGCAGTATTTT
cdr3_aa: CASSELGATDTQYF

clone_size: .
j_call: TRBJ1-1
v_call: TRBV13
d_call: .
cdr3_nt: TGTGCCAGCAGCTTCGGACCGTTAGGGAACACTGAAGCTTTCTTT
cdr3_aa: CASSFGPLGNTEAFF

clone_size: few
j_call: TRBJ1-3
v_call: TRBV28
d_call: .
cdr3_nt: TGTGCCAGCAGTTTAATTGGAACTGGAAACACCATATATTTT
cdr3_aa: CASSLIGTGNTIYF

clone_size: .
j_call: TRBJ2-3
v_call: TRBV4-1
d_call: .
cdr3_nt: TGCGCCAGCAGCCAAGTGGCGGGGCCAGACACAGATACGCAGTATTTT
cdr3_aa: CASSQVAGPDTDTQYF

clone_size: few
j_call: TRBJ1-3
v_call: TRBV4-1
d_call: TRBD1
cdr3_nt: TGCGCCAGCAGCCAAGTAAGGACAGGGGTCTCTGGAAACACCATATATTTT
cdr3_aa: CASSQVRTGVSGNTIYF

clone_size: few
j_call: TRBJ1-4
v_call: TRBV3-1
d_call: .
cdr3_nt: TGTGCCAGCAGCCAAGGGATGACGGCTAATGAAAAACTGTTTTTT
cdr3_aa: CASSQGMTANEKLFF

clone_size: few
j_call: TRBJ1-1
v_call: TRBV7-9
d_call: .
cdr3_nt: TGTGCCAGCAGTGGGCCGAGGGGGGCTAGTGGCACTGAAGCTTTCTTT
cdr3_aa: CASSGPRGASGTEAFF

clone_size: few
j_call: TRBJ2-5
v_call: TRBV7-9
d_call: .
cdr3_nt: TGTGCCAGCAGCTTACCGGGTCCTAAAGAGACCCAGTACTTC
cdr3_aa: CASSLPGPKETQYF

clone_size: .
j_call: TRBJ2-5
v_call: TRBV13
d_call: TRBD2
cdr3_nt: TGTGCCAGCAGCTCTCGGACTAGCGGGGGCATTGAGACCCAGTACTTC
cdr3_aa: CASSSRTSGGIETQYF

clone_size: few
j_call: TRBJ1-4
v_call: TRBV5-5
d_call: .
cdr3_nt: TGTGCCAGCAGCTTGGGGTTAGAAGAAAAACTGTTTTTT
cdr3_aa: CASSLGLEEKLFF

clone_size: .
j_call: TRBJ2-2
v_call: TRBV23-1
d_call: TRBD1
cdr3_nt: TGCGCCAGCAGTCAAATTGGGACAGGTCTTAACACCGGGGAGCTGTTTTTT
cdr3_aa: CASSQIGTGLNTGELFF

clone_size: .
j_call: TRBJ2-3
v_call: TRBV19
d_call: TRBD1
cdr3_nt: TGTGCCAGTAGCCTCACCACTGCGGGGACAGGACACACAGATACGCAGTATTTT
cdr3_aa: CASSLTTAGTGHTDTQYF

clone_size: few
j_call: TRBJ2-7
v_call: TRBV25-1
d_call: .
cdr3_nt: TGTGCCAGCAGTTGGACTACCTCCCCTGGCGAGCAGTACTTC
cdr3_aa: CASSWTTSPGEQYF

clone_size: .
j_call: TRBJ1-1
v_call: TRBV7-9
d_call: .
cdr3_nt: TGTGCCAGCAGCTCCCCTGACATTGGCAACACTGAAGCTTTCTTT
cdr3_aa: CASSSPDIGNTEAFF

clone_size: .
j_call: TRBJ2-7
v_call: TRBV4-1
d_call: .
cdr3_nt: TGCGCCAGCAGCCAAGAAAGCGAGCAGTACTTC
cdr3_aa: CASSQESEQYF

clone_size: few
j_call: TRBJ2-1
v_call: TRBV7-6
d_call: .
cdr3_nt: TGTGCCAGCAGTGGCGACCGGGAGCAGTTCTTC
cdr3_aa: CASSGDREQFF

clone_size: few
j_call: TRBJ2-6
v_call: TRBV28
d_call: .
cdr3_nt: TGTGCCAGCAGTTTCCGGGAATTGGGGGCTGGGGCCAACGTCCTGACTTTC
cdr3_aa: CASSFRELGAGANVLTF

clone_size: .
j_call: TRBJ1-5
v_call: TRBV27
d_call: TRBD1
cdr3_nt: TGTGCCAGCAGTTTAATCGGGACAGGGGAACAGCCCCAGCATTTT
cdr3_aa: CASSLIGTGEQPQHF

clone_size: few
j_call: TRBJ1-2
v_call: TRBV19
d_call: .
cdr3_nt: TGTGCCAGTAGTATAGACGCGGCCCCTCGATACGGCTACACCTTC
cdr3_aa: CASSIDAAPRYGYTF

clone_size: .
j_call: TRBJ1-2
v_call: TRBV29-1
d_call: .
cdr3_nt: TGCAGCGTTGAAGGTGAAAGAACCGGGGCCGGCTACACCTTC
cdr3_aa: CSVEGERTGAGYTF

clone_size: .
j_call: TRBJ2-1
v_call: TRBV7-9
d_call: TRBD2
cdr3_nt: TGTGCCAGCAGCTCGGGACTAGCGGGGAAGGATGAGCAGTTCTTC
cdr3_aa: CASSSGLAGKDEQFF

clone_size: many
j_call: TRBJ2-1
v_call: TRBV7-2
d_call: .
cdr3_nt: TGTGCCAGCAGCTCCGGAGGGGACTTTTTCAATGAGCAGTTCTTC
cdr3_aa: CASSSGGDFFNEQFF

clone_size: few
j_call: TRBJ2-2
v_call: TRBV7-9
d_call: .
cdr3_nt: TGTGCCAGCAGTTCCCCCCAGGGAAACACCGGGGAGCTGTTTTTT
cdr3_aa: CASSSPQGNTGELFF

clone_size: few
j_call: TRBJ2-1
v_call: TRBV6-8
d_call: .
cdr3_nt: TGTGCCAGCAGCCCTTGGACCAACCTACAGTTCTTC
cdr3_aa: CASSPWTNLQFF

clone_size: .
j_call: TRBJ2-1
v_call: TRBV9
d_call: .
cdr3_nt: TGTGCCAGCAGCGTCGCCGGGACAATCACCTACAATGAGCAGTTCTTC
cdr3_aa: CASSVAGTITYNEQFF

clone_size: .
j_call: TRBJ2-1
v_call: TRBV14
d_call: TRBD1
cdr3_nt: TGTGCCAGCAGCCAAGGGAGGGACAGGGGTTACAATGAGCAGTTCTTC
cdr3_aa: CASSQGRDRGYNEQFF

clone_size: few
j_call: TRBJ2-1
v_call: TRBV5-4
d_call: .
cdr3_nt: TGTGCCAGCAGCTTGGACAGGGTCCCCTACAATGAGCAGTTCTTC
cdr3_aa: CASSLDRVPYNEQFF

clone_size: many
j_call: TRBJ2-2
v_call: TRBV7-2
d_call: .
cdr3_nt: TGTGCCAGCAGCTTAGATTCCAGGGTCGGTCGGGAGCTGTTTTTT
cdr3_aa: CASSLDSRVGRELFF

clone_size: once
j_call: TRBJ1-1
v_call: TRBV27
d_call: .
cdr3_nt: TGTACCAGCAGTTTACGTGGCTCGAACACTGAAGCTTTCTTT
cdr3_aa: CTSSLRGSNTEAFF

clone_size: many
j_call: TRBJ2-3
v_call: TRBV7-6
d_call: .
cdr3_nt: TGTGCCAGCAGCCCGCGGGGCAGCGGCACAGATACGCAGTATTTT
cdr3_aa: CASSPRGSGTDTQYF